This T cell receptor beta chain was observed in a study of tumor-infiltrating lymphocytes in oesophageal squamous cell carcinoma (dated by TCRdb to the mid-2010s). The library was made by PCR. Sequencing was performed on an Illumina HiSeq 2000. TCRdb reanalyzed the raw reads on its own, using fastp at Q25 for trimming and MiXCR for clone calling, and kept in-frame beta chains. Rows with a matching CDR3 protein are joined into one entry that keeps the most common DNA and genes. The sample table contains about 16,000 distinct CDR3 sequences; only one count was recorded for 35% to 55% of them. The top ten clones comprise approximately 41% of the sample. CDR1 and CDR2 were assigned from the germline V gene as MDHEN and SYDVKM. The CDR3 holds 16 amino acids from the cysteine to the phenylalanine. Only the CDR3 DNA stays, 48 bases, in frame from base 1. Concerning this clonotype: Its antigen target is currently unknown. No quality values exist for individual bases; no much larger clone is one base distant.

The clonotype originates from a female donor with esophageal squamous cell carcinoma. The chain couples TRBV28 to TRBJ2-1; a confident D gene designation cannot be given. The DNA matches TRBJ1-2 better at its end, which makes the J call doubtful. The source material was blood. The sequence in DNA is TGTGCCAGCAGTTCTATACCACCATTCTCTAACTATGGCTACACCTTC. The translation is CASSSIPPFSNYGYTF.